In its sample, the clone carrying this T cell receptor (delta chain) ranks as medium-sized. This probably arose from a read error, given a far larger clone one base away. This sample stems from a study of gamma-delta T cells after stem cell transplantation. TCRdb re-processed the RT-PCR reads using CATT. The data contain about 1,300 delta-chain clones, about 2% of them seen just once; the ten biggest clones take up 55% to 65%. CDR3 length: 22 amino acids. V shed 5 bases and J 4 bases; nucleotides not matched to a gene: 33. CDR1 GEAIGNYY and CDR2 EKD come from the germline V gene. Sample: gamma-delta T cells. The chain couples TRDV2 to TRDJ1; 7 positions match TRDD3. This receptor was identified in a human donor. It is not recorded whose cells these are; they may come from a transplant donor. In DNA, the CDR3 is TGTGCCTGTGGCACGTACTGGGGTGATGAGTCGGATTCGCTAGCTCGCTTCGATAAACTCATCTTT. This codes for CACGTYWGDESDSLARFDKLIF.